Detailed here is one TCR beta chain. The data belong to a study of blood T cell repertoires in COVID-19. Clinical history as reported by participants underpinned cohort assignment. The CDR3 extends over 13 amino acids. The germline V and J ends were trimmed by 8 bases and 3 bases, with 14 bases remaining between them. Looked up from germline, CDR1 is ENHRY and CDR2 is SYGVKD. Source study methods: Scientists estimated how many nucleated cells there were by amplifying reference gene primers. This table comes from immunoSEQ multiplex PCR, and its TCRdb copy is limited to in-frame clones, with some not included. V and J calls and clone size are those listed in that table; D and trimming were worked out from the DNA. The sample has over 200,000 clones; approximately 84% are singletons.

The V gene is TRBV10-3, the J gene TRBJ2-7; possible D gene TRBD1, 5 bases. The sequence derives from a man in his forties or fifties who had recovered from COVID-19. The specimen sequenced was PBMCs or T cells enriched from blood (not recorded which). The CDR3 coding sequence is TGTGCCATCGTTTCCGACAGAGACTACGAGCAGTACTTC. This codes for CAIVSDRDYEQYF.